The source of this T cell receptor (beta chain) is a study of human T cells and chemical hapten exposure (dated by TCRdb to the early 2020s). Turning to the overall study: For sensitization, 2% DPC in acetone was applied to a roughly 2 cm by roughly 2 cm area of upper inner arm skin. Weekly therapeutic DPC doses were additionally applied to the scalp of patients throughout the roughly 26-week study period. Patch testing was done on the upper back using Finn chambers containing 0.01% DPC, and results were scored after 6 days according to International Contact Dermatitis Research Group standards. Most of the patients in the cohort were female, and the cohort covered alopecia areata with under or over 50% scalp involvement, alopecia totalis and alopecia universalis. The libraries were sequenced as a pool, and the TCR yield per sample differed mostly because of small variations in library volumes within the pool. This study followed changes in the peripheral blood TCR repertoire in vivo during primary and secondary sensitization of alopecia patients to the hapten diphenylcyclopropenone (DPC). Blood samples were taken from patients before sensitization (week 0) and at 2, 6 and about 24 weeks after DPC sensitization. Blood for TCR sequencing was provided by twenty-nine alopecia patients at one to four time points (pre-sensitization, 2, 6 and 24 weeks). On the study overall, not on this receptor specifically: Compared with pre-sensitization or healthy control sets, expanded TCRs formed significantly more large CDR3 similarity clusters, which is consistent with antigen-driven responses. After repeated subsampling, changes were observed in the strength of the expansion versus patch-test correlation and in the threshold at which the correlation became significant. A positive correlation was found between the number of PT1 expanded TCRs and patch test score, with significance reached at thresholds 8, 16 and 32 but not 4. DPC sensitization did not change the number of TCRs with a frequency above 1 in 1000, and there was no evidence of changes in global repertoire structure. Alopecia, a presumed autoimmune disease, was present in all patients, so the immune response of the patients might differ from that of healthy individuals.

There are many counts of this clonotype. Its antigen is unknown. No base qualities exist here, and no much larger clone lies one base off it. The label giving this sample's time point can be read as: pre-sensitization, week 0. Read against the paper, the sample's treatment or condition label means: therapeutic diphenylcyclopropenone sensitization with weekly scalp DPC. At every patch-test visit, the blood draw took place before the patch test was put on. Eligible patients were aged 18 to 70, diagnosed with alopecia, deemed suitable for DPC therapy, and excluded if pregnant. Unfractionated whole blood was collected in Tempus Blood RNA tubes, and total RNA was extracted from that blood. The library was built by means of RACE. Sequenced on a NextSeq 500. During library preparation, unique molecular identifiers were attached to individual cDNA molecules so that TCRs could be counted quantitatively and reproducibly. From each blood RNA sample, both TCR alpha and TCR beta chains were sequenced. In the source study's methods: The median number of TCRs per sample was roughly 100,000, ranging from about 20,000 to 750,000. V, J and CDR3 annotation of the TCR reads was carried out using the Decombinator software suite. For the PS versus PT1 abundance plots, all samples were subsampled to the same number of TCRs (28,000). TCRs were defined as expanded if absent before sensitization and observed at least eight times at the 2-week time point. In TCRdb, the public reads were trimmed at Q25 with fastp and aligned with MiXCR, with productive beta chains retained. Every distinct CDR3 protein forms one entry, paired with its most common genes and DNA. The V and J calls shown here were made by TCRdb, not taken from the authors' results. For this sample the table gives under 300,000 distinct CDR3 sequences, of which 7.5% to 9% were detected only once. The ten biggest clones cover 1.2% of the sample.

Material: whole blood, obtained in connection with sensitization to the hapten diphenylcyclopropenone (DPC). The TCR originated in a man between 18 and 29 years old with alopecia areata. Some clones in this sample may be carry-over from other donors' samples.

This receptor has the CDR3 CASSEFPGADGYTF. The sequence in DNA is TGTGCCAGCAGTGAATTTCCAGGGGCAGATGGCTACACCTTC. The chain joins TRBV25-1 to TRBJ1-2; the D region possibly corresponds to TRBD1 (6 bases align). The germline V gene encodes CDR1 MGHDK and CDR2 SYGVNS. From its cysteine to its phenylalanine, the CDR3 spans 14 amino acids. Only CDR3 DNA is held: 42 bases, read in frame from base 1. V is reduced by 1 base and J by 6 bases, leaving a spacing of 12 bases between them.